What follows describes a single TCR beta chain. The antigen remains undetermined. Donors, healthy HIV-negative adults, lacked recent acute infections or vaccinations. The record originates from a study of shared clonotypes between healthy human individuals. Sequenced by immunoSEQ multiplex PCR; TCRdb stores in-frame clones only, minus some. Altogether roughly 1,500,000 clones are present, approximately 98% being singletons, with the ten largest covering about 0.42%. Broader study findings: Estimated clonotype richness was generally higher in naive than memory subsets.

There are 17 residues in the CDR3. The germline CDR1 and CDR2 sequences are SGHTA and FQGNSA. V lost 1 base, J lost 9 bases, and 9 bases stayed unmatched. The TCR originated in a young man in good health. The specimen sequenced was naive CD4+ T cells sorted from blood. Sample subset: CD45RA+ positively selected. This chain uses TRBV7-2 with TRBJ1-6, with 10 positions matching TRBD1. CDR3 nucleotides: TGTGCCAGCAGCTTAGTAATCGGGACAGGGGTGAGTTCACCCCTCCACTTT. Translating gives CASSLVIGTGVSSPLHF.